The entry below gives a single TCR beta chain sequence along with its context. Its antigen remains unknown. As for time point: week 47, end of study. A single vaccine dose contained 300 ug of mutant IDH1 20-mer peptide, and topical imiquimod was used with it. Across weeks 1, 3, 5, 7, 11, 15, 19 and 23, patients received a vaccination each time, eight in all. These data belong to a study of a mutant IDH1 vaccine in newly diagnosed glioma. Study at large: Vaccine administration was initiated 4-6 weeks following radiotherapy alone, or with temozolomide cycles. Patients got radiotherapy, temozolomide, or both beforehand, and most got both. The sex distribution of treated patients was around 60% male and roughly 40% female, with a mean age of around 40 years.

This CDR3 contains 16 residues. Per the germline V gene, CDR1 is SEHNR and CDR2 is FQNEAQ (reference sequence). V dropped 2 bases and J dropped 4 bases, with 16 bases sitting between them. Here immunoSEQ multiplex PCR was the method, and the copy in TCRdb shows in-frame clones only, minus some. The sample lists more than 50,000 clones; roughly two thirds were seen once. This sequence originates from a middle-aged man with glioma. Some clones in this sample may be carry-over from other donors' samples. V and J are TRBV7-9 and TRBJ2-3, with TRBD2 as a possible D gene (5 bases). The specimen was peripheral blood mononuclear cells (PBMCs), collected from a glioma patient whose treatment included an IDH1 peptide vaccine. The CDR3 here is CASSLIEWERSDTQYF. The DNA for the CDR3 is TGTGCCAGCAGCTTAATCGAGTGGGAGCGTTCAGATACGCAGTATTTT.